This TCR beta chain was sequenced in a study of molecular identifiers for immune sequencing clone quantification. In TCRdb, the PCR reads were re-called with MiXCR into one record per CDR3 protein. The sample yields more than 450,000 distinct CDR3 sequences, over 20% seen once. Libraries of naive CD8 T cells were made from about 19,000 to 1,100,000 sorted cells. They used 10%, 30% or 50% RNA. CD8+CD4-CCR7+CD45RA+ sorting gave the naive CD8 T cells. Concerning this clonotype: Its antigen is unidentified.

The study, taken as a whole, reports: Under 1% of molecules in naive cells, but over 97% of effector molecules, belonged to clones above 20 RNA copies.

The CDR3 sequence is 16 residues long. The germline V and J ends were trimmed by 5 bases and 0 bases, with 16 bases remaining between them. Germline CDR1 SGHTA, CDR2 FQGNSA. Sequenced sample: naive CD8+ T cells from blood, with Jurkat cell RNA spiked in. Subset here: FACS-sorted CD8+CD4-CCR7+CD45RA+ naive T cells. V usage is TRBV7-2 and J usage is TRBJ1-1; D unclear. The source is a human donor in good health. Some libraries in this study had Jurkat cell RNA spiked in. The CDR3 DNA is TGTGCCAGCAGCCCCTTTGAGAGGACGGTGAACACTGAAGCTTTCTTT. This sequence encodes CASSPFERTVNTEAFF.